These 30 T cell receptor beta chains came from one sample sequenced in a study of blood T cells in healthy people across ages. Through a sample-barcoded 5' primer and a J-beta primer mix, a second PCR was run for roughly 6 to 11 cycles. TCRdb recomputed calls from the 5' RACE reads with MiXCR, one row per CDR3 protein. This sample has over a million distinct CDR3 sequences, with 35% to 45% found just once. The sample comprised blood. The receptors come from a woman aged 18-30 years in good health.

The chain joins TRBV7-2 to TRBJ1-1, with D unresolved. Per germline, CDR1 SGHTA and CDR2 FQGNSA. V was pared by 0 bases and J by 0 bases, with 14 bases between. The CDR3 has 17 residues. CDR3 sequence reads: CASSLAPSRSMNTEAFF. DNA for the CDR3: TGTGCCAGCAGCTTAGCGCCATCTAGGAGTATGAACACTGAAGCTTTCTTT.

This clonotype turned up a few times. This chain connects TRBV20-1 to TRBJ2-7, with 10 bases identical to TRBD1. CDR1 is DFQATT, CDR2 SNEGSKA, per germline (reference sequence). V was pared by 5 bases and J by 0 bases, with 4 bases of the junction left unmatched. This CDR3 has 14 residues. The CDR3: CSAPDRGPSYEQYF. As DNA, the CDR3 is TGCAGTGCTCCAGACAGGGGGCCCTCCTACGAGCAGTACTTC.

The chain recombines TRBV7-9 with TRBJ1-4; D unclear. This CDR3 contains 15 residues. Germline CDR1 reads SEHNR; CDR2 reads FQNEAQ (reference sequence). V was trimmed by 1 base and J by 7 bases, leaving 13 bases between them. CDR3 loop: CASSLEVRMGEKLFF. The CDR3 DNA sequence: TGTGCCAGCAGCTTAGAAGTGAGGATGGGTGAAAAACTGTTTTTT.

This clonotype has a single count. The chain has TRBV4-3 and TRBJ2-2, with 7 positions matching TRBD2. Germline trimming cut 4 bases from V and 7 bases from J; bases unmatched to any gene: 18. CDR3 length equals 18 residues. CDR1 is LGHNA and CDR2 is YSLEER in the germline V gene. CDR3 in amino acids: CASSLKSSQWGGYGELFF. The CDR3 nucleotides read TGCGCCAGCAGCCTCAAGAGTTCACAGTGGGGGGGATACGGGGAGCTGTTTTTT.

This sequence joins TRBV3-1 and TRBJ2-2; possibly TRBD1 for D (5 bases). The CDR3 has 11 residues. V dropped 7 bases and J dropped 9 bases, with 9 bases sitting between them. The germline V gene encodes CDR1 LGHDT and CDR2 YNNKEL (reference sequence). The chain's CDR3 is CASNQGWELFF. The CDR3 coding sequence is TGTGCCAGCAATCAGGGTTGGGAGCTGTTTTTT. Variable domain in full (rest from reference TRBV3-1 and TRBJ2-2): DTAVSQTPKYLVTQMGNDKSIKCEQNLGHDTMYWYKQDSKKFLKIMFSYNNKELIINETVPNRFSPKSPDKAHLNLHINSLELGDSAVYFCASNQGWELFFGEGSRLTVL.

This clonotype was observed a few times. This rearrangement joins TRBV18 to TRBJ2-2; D is uncertain. Germline V gives CDR1 KGHSH, CDR2 LQKENI. V dropped 4 bases and J dropped 0 bases, with 9 bases sitting between them. CDR3 size: 15 residues. This CDR3 is CASSRGLANTGELFF. The CDR3 nucleotides read TGTGCCAGCTCACGGGGTCTGGCGAACACCGGGGAGCTGTTTTTT.

The chain employs TRBV7-6 and TRBJ2-3; tentative D call: TRBD1 (6 bases). Looked up from germline, CDR1 is SGHVS and CDR2 is FNYEAQ. This CDR3 has 16 residues. The V end lost 5 bases, the J end lost 0 bases, and 15 bases lay between the germline ends. CDR3 DNA: TGTGCCAGCAGCGCGACAGACAGGATTAGCACAGATACGCAGTATTTT. Protein: CASSATDRISTDTQYF.

The rearrangement joins TRBV7-9 to TRBJ2-7; D may be TRBD1 or TRBD2 (5 bases each). This CDR3 has 16 residues. Trimming removed 4 bases from V and 7 bases from J, with 23 bases in between. Looked up from germline, CDR1 is SEHNR and CDR2 is FQNEAQ (reference sequence). The CDR3 DNA is TGTGCCAGCAGCTCTCCCGGGACCACCACCTACAATGAGCAGTACTTC. Its protein is CASSSPGTTTYNEQYF.

The V gene is TRBV27, the J gene TRBJ2-7, with D possibly being TRBD1 (5 bases). Trimming cost V 3 bases and J 1 base, with 13 bases left between them. There are 15 residues in the CDR3. Germline V gene data show CDR1 as MNHEY and CDR2 as SMNVEV (reference sequence). For the CDR3, the DNA is TGTGCCAGCAGTTTCAGACAGACCCCTTCCTACGAGCAGTACTTC. Protein product: CASSFRQTPSYEQYF.

This clonotype was seen more than once but under ten times. Written as DNA, the CDR3 is TGCAGTGCTAGAGATCCTAGCGGGGGGTACGAGCAGTACTTC. As protein: CSARDPSGGYEQYF. The chain joins TRBV20-1 to TRBJ2-7, with TRBD2 matching over 11 bases. There are 14 residues in the CDR3. V lost 0 bases, J lost 4 bases, and 2 bases stayed unmatched. The germline V gene encodes CDR1 DFQATT and CDR2 SNEGSKA (reference sequence).

The genes are TRBV7-9 and TRBJ1-2; D perhaps matches TRBD1 (5 bases). Germline V gene data show CDR1 as SEHNR and CDR2 as FQNEAQ (reference sequence). The V and J ends lost 0 bases and 4 bases respectively, with 9 bases between them. The CDR3 spans 14 residues. CDR3 residues: CASSLAHGGYGYTF. CDR3 sequence (DNA): TGTGCCAGCAGCTTAGCGCATGGGGGCTATGGCTACACCTTC.

Only a few counts were recorded for this clonotype. In DNA, the CDR3 is TGTGCCAGCAGAAATGGGGGGAGTCCCTCCTACGAGCAGTACTTC. This gives the protein CASRNGGSPSYEQYF. The chain recombines TRBV12-3 or TRBV12-4 with TRBJ2-7, with D possibly TRBD2 on 6 matching bases. V shed 6 bases and J shed 0 bases, with 15 bases lying between them. This CDR3 spans 15 amino acids.

This clonotype was picked up one time. The rearrangement uses TRBV7-8 and TRBJ2-7; D is perhaps TRBD1 (6 bases). Germline lookup yields CDR1 SGHVS and CDR2 FQNEAQ. CDR3 size: 16 residues. Trimming left V 0 bases short and J 2 bases short, with 14 bases between. For the CDR3, the DNA is TGTGCCAGCAGCTTAGCGCAAGGGGGTCAGACCTACGAGCAGTACTTC. It yields the protein CASSLAQGGQTYEQYF.

The chain links TRBV12-3 or TRBV12-4 to TRBJ2-1; 8 bases are a match to TRBD2. V dropped 4 bases and J dropped 8; count of bases not matched to a gene: 4. The CDR3 is made up of 13 amino acids. CDR3 amino acids: CASSSGGGDEQFF. The DNA of the CDR3 is TGTGCCAGCAGTTCCGGGGGGGGGGATGAGCAGTTCTTC.

Worth noting for this clonotype: Relative to the germline gene, one junction end is altered; a read error may explain this. V gene TRBV12-3 or TRBV12-4 combines with J gene TRBJ1-5; D gene ambiguous. This CDR3 has 14 residues. CDR3 residues: CASSSGSVNRPQHF. The CDR3, as DNA: TGTGCCAGCAGCTCCGGTTCGGTCAATCGGCCCCAGCATTTT.

V gene TRBV5-1 combines with J gene TRBJ1-4; no clear D gene. CDR1 is SGHRS, CDR2 YFSETQ, per germline. The length of the CDR3 is 15 residues. The V and J ends lost 1 base and 6 bases respectively, with 13 bases between them. CDR3 DNA sequence: TGCGCCAGCAGCTTGTGGAGTCCAGTAGATGAAAAACTGTTTTTT. This gives the protein CASSLWSPVDEKLFF.

This chain connects TRBV7-3 to TRBJ1-2, with D possibly being TRBD1 (6 bases). The CDR3 contains 14 residues. V was pared by 5 bases and J by 4 bases, with 14 bases between. Germline CDR1 is SGHTA and CDR2 is FQGTGA. In nucleotides, the CDR3 is TGTGCCAGCAGCCCCGGGGGGACACCCTATGGCTACACCTTC. This encodes CASSPGGTPYGYTF.

This clonotype has just a few counts. This sequence joins TRBV2 and TRBJ2-4, with D unresolved. The J call may be in error: the DNA end matches TRBJ2-5 better. The CDR3 consists of 12 residues. Germline V lookup: CDR1 SNHLY, CDR2 FYNNEI. The CDR3 loop reads CASSDRSKTQYF. Written as DNA, the CDR3 is TGTGCCAGCAGTGACCGATCCAAGACCCAGTACTTC.

This clonotype appeared a few times. J is TRBJ2-7 and V is TRBV27; D may be TRBD2 (6 bases). CDR3 length equals 14 residues. Germline V gives CDR1 MNHEY, CDR2 SMNVEV (reference sequence). The germline V and J ends were trimmed by 3 bases and 3 bases, with 12 bases remaining between them. The CDR3 region has the DNA TGTGCCAGCAGTTTTGGCGGGGATGACTACGAGCAGTACTTC. Encoded protein: CASSFGGDDYEQYF.

This chain connects TRBV20-1 to TRBJ2-7; perhaps TRBD1 as D (7 bases). Trimming removed 0 bases from V and 7 bases from J, with 19 bases in between. Germline-derived CDR1 and CDR2 are DFQATT and SNEGSKA (reference sequence). The CDR3 is 15 amino acids. In nucleotides, the CDR3 is TGCAGTGCTAGAGAAACAGGGGAGGTCTACAATGAGCAGTACTTC. It is translated as CSARETGEVYNEQYF.

CDR3 nucleotides: TGTGCCAGTAGTACGAACCAGGGAGAGTACTACGAGCAGTACTTC. Translating gives CASSTNQGEYYEQYF. The rearrangement uses TRBV19 and TRBJ2-7, with D perhaps assigned TRBD1 or TRBD2 (5 bases each). Trimming took 4 bases from V and 3 from J, leaving 16 bases between them. This CDR3 contains 15 residues. Germline CDR1 reads LNHDA; CDR2 reads SQIVND (reference sequence).

The chain uses TRBV10-3 and TRBJ1-1, with 7 bases aligning to TRBD1. Per the germline V gene, CDR1 is ENHRY and CDR2 is SYGVKD. V dropped 5 bases and J dropped 0; count of bases not matched to a gene: 3. The CDR3 has 14 amino acids. Written as DNA, the CDR3 is TGTGCCATCAGTACAGGGGCCCTGAACACTGAAGCTTTCTTT. It translates to CAISTGALNTEAFF.

In DNA, the CDR3 is TGTGCCAGCAGCTCGACCCTAGCCAAAAACATTCAGTACTTC. Protein product: CASSSTLAKNIQYF. The rearrangement uses TRBV7-9 and TRBJ2-4, with D unresolved. V gave up 4 bases and J gave up 0 bases, with 7 bases separating them. The CDR3 is 14 amino acids. Per the germline V gene, CDR1 is SEHNR and CDR2 is FQNEAQ (reference sequence). Variable domain in full (rest from reference TRBV7-9 and TRBJ2-4): DTGVSQNPRHKITKRGQNVTFRCDPISEHNRLYWYRQTLGQGPEFLTYFQNEAQLEKSRLLSDRFSAERPKGSFSTLEIQRTEQGDSAMYLCASSSTLAKNIQYFGAGTRLSVL.

This chain links TRBV15 with TRBJ1-1; TRBD1 might be the D (5 bases). V lost 6 bases, J lost 1 base, and 12 bases lay in between. Germline loops: CDR1 LNHNV, CDR2 YYDKDF (reference sequence). The CDR3 consists of 14 residues. Here the CDR3 reads CATSGAKGNTEAFF. For the CDR3, the DNA is TGTGCCACCAGTGGGGCTAAGGGGAACACTGAAGCTTTCTTT.

The genes are TRBV9 and TRBJ2-3, with D unresolved. Per germline, CDR1 SGDLS and CDR2 YYNGEE. This CDR3 is built from 14 residues. The V end was cut by 1 base, the J end by 8 bases, with 14 bases between. The CDR3 DNA reads as TGTGCCAGCAGCGTATCCCCCGAGGTCGGTACGCAGTATTTT. As protein: CASSVSPEVGTQYF.

The V call is TRBV7-9, the J call TRBJ2-3; TRBD2 matches 8 bases. Germline lookup yields CDR1 SEHNR and CDR2 FQNEAQ (reference sequence). The CDR3 is 16 residues long. The junction had 10 bases not matched to a gene; V was cut back by 5 bases and J by 3 bases. The CDR3 DNA is TGTGCCAGCAGCCGCTGGTTAGCGGGGTCAACAGATACGCAGTATTTT. Its translation: CASSRWLAGSTDTQYF.

The table lists this clonotype with a few counts. The chain combines TRBV20-1 with TRBJ2-3; 9 bases align to TRBD2. In germline, CDR1 is DFQATT, CDR2 SNEGSKA (reference sequence). CDR3 length: 15 residues. Trimming at V came to 7 bases and at J to 6 bases, leaving 14 bases not matched to a gene. The CDR3 DNA reads as TGCAGTGGCTCAACCGTAGCGGGAGAAGTGGATACGCAGTATTTT. Translating gives CSGSTVAGEVDTQYF.

This chain links TRBV24-1 with TRBJ1-5; TRBD1 is a possible D gene (5 bases). The CDR3 covers 13 residues. The germline V and J ends were trimmed by 2 bases and 5 bases, with 6 bases remaining between them. The germline CDR1 and CDR2 sequences are KGHDR and SFDVKD. The CDR3 DNA follows: TGTGCCACCAGTGATTCAGGGTATCAGCCCCAGCATTTT. This translates into CATSDSGYQPQHF.

The chain is built from TRBV6-5 and TRBJ2-5, with D uncertain. The CDR3 is made up of 14 amino acids. Looked up from germline, CDR1 is MNHEY and CDR2 is SVGAGI. V was clipped by 7 bases and J by 7 bases, with 19 bases between them. The CDR3 spells CASTTPGTEATQYF. For the CDR3, the DNA is TGTGCCAGCACCACCCCCGGCACCGAAGCGACCCAGTACTTC.

V gene TRBV13 combines with J gene TRBJ2-7; D is possibly TRBD2 (6 bases). This CDR3 has 14 amino acids. Germline CDR1 and CDR2: PRHDT and FYEKMQ (reference sequence). V lost 3 bases and J lost 2, with 11 bases in between. The CDR3 bases are TGTGCCAGCAGCTTCCGGGGGACCACCTACGAGCAGTACTTC. This translates into CASSFRGTTYEQYF. Using reference TRBV13 and TRBJ2-7 for the parts outside the CDR3, the full variable domain is AAGVIQSPRHLIKEKRETATLKCYPIPRHDTVYWYQQGPGQDPQFLISFYEKMQSDKGSIPDRFSAQQFSDYHSELNMSSLELGDSALYFCASSFRGTTYEQYFGPGTRLTVT.